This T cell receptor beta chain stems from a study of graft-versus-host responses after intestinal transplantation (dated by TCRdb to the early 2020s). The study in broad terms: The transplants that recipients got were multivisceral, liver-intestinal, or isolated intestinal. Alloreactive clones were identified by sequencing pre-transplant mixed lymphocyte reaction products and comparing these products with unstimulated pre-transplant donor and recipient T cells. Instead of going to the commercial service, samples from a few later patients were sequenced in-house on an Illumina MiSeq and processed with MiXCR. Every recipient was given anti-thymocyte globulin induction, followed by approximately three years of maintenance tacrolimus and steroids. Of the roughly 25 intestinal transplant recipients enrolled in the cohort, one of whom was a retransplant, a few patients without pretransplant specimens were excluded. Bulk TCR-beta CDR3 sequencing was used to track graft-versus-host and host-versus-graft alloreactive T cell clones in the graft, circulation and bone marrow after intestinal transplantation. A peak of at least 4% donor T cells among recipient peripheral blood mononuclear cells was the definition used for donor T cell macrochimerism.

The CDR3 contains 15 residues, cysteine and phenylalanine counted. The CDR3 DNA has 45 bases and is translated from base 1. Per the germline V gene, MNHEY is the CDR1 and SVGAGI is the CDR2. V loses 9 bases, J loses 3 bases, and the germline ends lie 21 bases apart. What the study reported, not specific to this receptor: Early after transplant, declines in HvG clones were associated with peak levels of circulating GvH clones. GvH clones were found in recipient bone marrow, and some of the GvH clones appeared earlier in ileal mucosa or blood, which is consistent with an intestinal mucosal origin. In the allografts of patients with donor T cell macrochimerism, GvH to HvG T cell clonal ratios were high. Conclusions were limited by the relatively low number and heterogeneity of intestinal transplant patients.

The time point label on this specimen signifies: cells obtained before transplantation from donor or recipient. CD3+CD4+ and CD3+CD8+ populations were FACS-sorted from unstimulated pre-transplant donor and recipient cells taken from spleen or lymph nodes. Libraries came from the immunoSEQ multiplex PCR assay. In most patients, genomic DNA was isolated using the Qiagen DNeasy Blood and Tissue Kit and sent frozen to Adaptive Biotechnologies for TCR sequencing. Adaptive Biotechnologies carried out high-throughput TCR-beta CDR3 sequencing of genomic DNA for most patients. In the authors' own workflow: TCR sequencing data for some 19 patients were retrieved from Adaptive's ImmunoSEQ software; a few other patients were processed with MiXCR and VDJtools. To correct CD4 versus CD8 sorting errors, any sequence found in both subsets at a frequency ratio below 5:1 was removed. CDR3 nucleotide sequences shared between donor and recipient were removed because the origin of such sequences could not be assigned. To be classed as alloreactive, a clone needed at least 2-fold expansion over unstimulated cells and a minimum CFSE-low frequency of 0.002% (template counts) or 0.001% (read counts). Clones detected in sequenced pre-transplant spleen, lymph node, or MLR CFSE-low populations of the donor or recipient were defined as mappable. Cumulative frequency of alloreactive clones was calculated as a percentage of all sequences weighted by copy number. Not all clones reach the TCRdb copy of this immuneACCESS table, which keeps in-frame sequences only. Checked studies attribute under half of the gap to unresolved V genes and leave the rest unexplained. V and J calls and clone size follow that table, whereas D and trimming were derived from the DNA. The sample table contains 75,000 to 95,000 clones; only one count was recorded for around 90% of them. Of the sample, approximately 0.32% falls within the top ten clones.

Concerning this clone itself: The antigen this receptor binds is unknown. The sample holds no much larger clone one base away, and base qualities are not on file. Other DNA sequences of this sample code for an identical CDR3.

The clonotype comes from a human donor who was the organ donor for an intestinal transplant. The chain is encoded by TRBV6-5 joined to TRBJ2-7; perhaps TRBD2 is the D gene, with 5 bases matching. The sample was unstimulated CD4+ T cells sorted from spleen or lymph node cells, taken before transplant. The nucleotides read TGTGCCAGTAGTCAAAAGCGTTATCGGGACTACGAGCAGTACTTC. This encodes CASSQKRYRDYEQYF.